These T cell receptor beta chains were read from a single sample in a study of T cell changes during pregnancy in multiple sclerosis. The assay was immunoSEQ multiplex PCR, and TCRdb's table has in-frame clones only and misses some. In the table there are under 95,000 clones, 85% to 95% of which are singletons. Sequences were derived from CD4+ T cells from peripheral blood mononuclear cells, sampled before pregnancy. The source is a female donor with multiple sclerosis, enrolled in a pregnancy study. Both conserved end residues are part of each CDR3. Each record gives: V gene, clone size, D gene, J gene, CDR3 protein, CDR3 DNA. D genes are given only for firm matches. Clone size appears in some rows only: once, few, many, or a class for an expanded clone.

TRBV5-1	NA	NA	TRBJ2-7	CASSLAMGGYEQYF	TGCGCCAGCAGCTTGGCCATGGGGGGCTACGAGCAGTACTTC
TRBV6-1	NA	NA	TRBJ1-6	CASSEYRDRSYNSPPHF	TGTGCCAGCAGTGAGTACAGGGACCGCTCCTATAATTCACCCCCCCACTTT
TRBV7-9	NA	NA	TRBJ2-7	CASSLGGRLYEQYF	TGTGCCAGCAGCTTAGGGGGGCGGCTCTACGAGCAGTACTTC
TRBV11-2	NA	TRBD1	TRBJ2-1	CASSLTWDRLQNEQFF	TGTGCCAGCAGCCTCACATGGGACAGGTTACAGAATGAGCAGTTCTTC
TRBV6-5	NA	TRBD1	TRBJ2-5	CASKGTEETQYF	TGTGCCAGCAAAGGGACAGAAGAGACCCAGTACTTC
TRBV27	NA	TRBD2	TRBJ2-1	CASSFGRGGWDEQFF	TGTGCCAGCAGTTTTGGGCGGGGGGGCTGGGATGAGCAGTTCTTC
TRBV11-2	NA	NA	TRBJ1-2	CASHSLGTGALYGYTF	TGTGCCAGCCACAGCTTAGGAACAGGAGCATTATATGGCTACACCTTC
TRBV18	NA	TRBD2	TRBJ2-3	CASSPGLAINTQYF	TGTGCCAGCTCTCCGGGACTAGCTATAAATACGCAGTATTTT
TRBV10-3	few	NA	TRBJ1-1	CAISATATEAFF	TGTGCCATCAGTGCGACAGCCACTGAAGCTTTCTTT
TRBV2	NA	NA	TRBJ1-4	CASRKDKSFEKLFF	TGTGCCAGCAGAAAGGACAAGAGCTTTGAAAAACTGTTTTTT
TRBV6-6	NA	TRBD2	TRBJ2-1	CASSRSSGNNEQFF	TGTGCCAGCAGTAGATCTAGCGGGAACAATGAGCAGTTCTTC
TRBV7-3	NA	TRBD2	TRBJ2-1	CASSLMASGGAGDEQFF	TGTGCCAGCAGCTTAATGGCTAGCGGGGGGGCCGGAGATGAGCAGTTCTTC
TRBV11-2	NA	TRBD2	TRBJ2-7	CASSPRGTSETYEQYF	TGTGCCAGCAGCCCGCGGGGGACTAGCGAAACCTACGAGCAGTACTTC
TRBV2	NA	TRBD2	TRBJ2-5	CASSRLAGALQETQYF	TGTGCCAGCAGTCGACTAGCGGGGGCCCTCCAAGAGACCCAGTACTTC
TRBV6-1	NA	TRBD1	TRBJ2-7	CASSAMTGGKYEQYF	TGTGCCAGCAGTGCGATGACAGGGGGCAAGTACGAGCAGTACTTC
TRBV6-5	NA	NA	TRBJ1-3	CASSRGGASGNTIYF	TGTGCCAGCAGTCGAGGCGGGGCGTCTGGAAACACCATATATTTT
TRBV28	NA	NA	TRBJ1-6	CASCRVREGSPLHF	TGTGCCAGCTGCCGGGTGAGGGAGGGATCACCCCTCCACTTT